This T cell receptor (beta chain) came from a study of blood T cell repertoires in COVID-19. At the level of the study: Samples representing acute and convalescent COVID-19 were sourced from the United States, Italy and Spain. The analysed material was cDNA or gDNA that came from T cells, B-cell-depleted T cells, or PBMCs.

The length of the CDR3 is 16 residues. J was trimmed by 1 base and V by 4 bases; bases with no gene match: 6. Per germline, CDR1 KGHSY and CDR2 FQNENV. In the original processing: Reference gene primer amplification gave estimated nucleated cell counts. The data were produced by immunoSEQ multiplex PCR, yet TCRdb's version contains in-frame clones alone and is incomplete. V and J calls and clone size are copied from that table; D and trimming were computed from the DNA. The table has roughly 100,000 clones, 70% to 80% seen once. What was sequenced was peripheral blood. The V gene is TRBV16, the J gene TRBJ1-5; 8 nucleotides line up with TRBD1. The TCR sequence derives from a man in his 60s with active or convalescent COVID-19. CDR3 sequence (DNA): TGTGCCAGCAGCCCCCGGACAGGGACGAGCAATCAGCCCCAGCATTTT. Its translation: CASSPRTGTSNQPQHF.